A single sample is the source of the 15 T cell receptor beta chains below, sequenced in a study of T cell changes during pregnancy in multiple sclerosis. Only in-frame clones appear in the TCRdb table, and some are missing; sequencing was by immunoSEQ multiplex PCR. The sample contains tens of thousands of clones, roughly 90% of which appear only once. The sample here was peripheral blood, taken in the first trimester of pregnancy. The receptors were gathered from a female donor with multiple sclerosis, enrolled in a pregnancy study.

This chain connects TRBV29-1 to TRBJ2-1; 7 nucleotides match TRBD2. V trimming: 3 bases; J trimming: 0 bases; junction bases outside the gene matches: 8. The CDR3 is made up of 16 amino acids. The germline CDR1 and CDR2 sequences are SQVTM and ANQGSEA. The CDR3 sequence: CSVEGMRESSYNEQFF. In DNA, the CDR3 is TGCAGCGTTGAGGGGATGCGGGAGTCCTCCTACAATGAGCAGTTCTTC.

The table lists this clone with a few counts. The gene calls are TRBV2 and TRBJ1-1; 9 nucleotides match TRBD1. The V segment lost 4 bases and the J segment 6 bases; nucleotides outside the gene matches: 9. Germline V gene sequence: CDR1 SNHLY, CDR2 FYNNEI. The CDR3 covers 15 residues. The CDR3 bases are TGTGCCAGCAGTGGGACAGGGGTAGTTGTTGCTGAAGCTTTCTTT. Translation gives CASSGTGVVVAEAFF.

The gene calls are TRBV10-1 and TRBJ2-1; D might be TRBD1 (6 bases). The length of the CDR3 is 13 residues. The germline CDR1 and CDR2 sequences are WNHNN and SYGVQD (reference sequence). Trimming stripped 2 bases from V and 9 bases from J, with 11 bases between. For the CDR3, the DNA is TGCGCCAGCAGTGAGCCAGGGGCAGGTGAGCAGTTCTTC. Translated, it gives CASSEPGAGEQFF.

The J gene is TRBJ1-1, the V gene TRBV19, with D perhaps TRBD1 (6 bases). Germline V gene lookup returns CDR1 LNHDA and CDR2 SQIVND (reference sequence). V was pared by 5 bases and J by 6 bases, with 10 bases between. The CDR3 length is 12 residues. CDR3 coding DNA: TGTGCCAGTAGTCAGGGGAGATCTGAAGCTTTCTTT. Its protein is CASSQGRSEAFF.

CDR3 residues: CASSVTGNTEAFF. In DNA form, the CDR3 reads TGTGCCAGTAGTGTTACAGGGAACACTGAAGCTTTCTTT. The chain recombines TRBV19 with TRBJ1-1; D possibly corresponds to TRBD1 (5 bases). CDR1 and CDR2 (germline): LNHDA, SQIVND (reference sequence). V gave up 5 bases and J gave up 1 base, with 8 bases separating them. The CDR3 is made up of 13 amino acids. Variable domain in full (rest from reference TRBV19 and TRBJ1-1): DGGITQSPKYLFRKEGQNVTLSCEQNLNHDAMYWYRQDPGQGLRLIYYSQIVNDFQKGDIAEGYSVSREKKESFPLTVTSAQKNPTAFYLCASSVTGNTEAFFGQGTRLTVV.

The V and J genes are TRBV19 and TRBJ1-1, with D perhaps TRBD1 (5 bases). V was clipped by 7 bases and J by 4 bases, with 13 bases between them. This CDR3 has 13 residues. Germline CDR1 LNHDA, CDR2 SQIVND (reference sequence). CDR3 nucleotides: TGTGCCAGTATGCCGGGGGTGGGCACTGAAGCTTTCTTT. It encodes CASMPGVGTEAFF. The entire variable domain, with the rest obtained from reference TRBV19 and TRBJ1-1, is as follows: DGGITQSPKYLFRKEGQNVTLSCEQNLNHDAMYWYRQDPGQGLRLIYYSQIVNDFQKGDIAEGYSVSREKKESFPLTVTSAQKNPTAFYLCASMPGVGTEAFFGQGTRLTVV.

The chain uses TRBV25-1 and TRBJ1-2; the match to TRBD1 covers 7 bases. Germline CDR1 is MGHDK and CDR2 is SYGVNS. Germline trimming cut 4 bases from V and 4 bases from J; bases unmatched to any gene: 12. The CDR3 covers 16 residues. This CDR3 reads CASSGKGQGGLYGYTF. The CDR3 region has the DNA TGTGCCAGCAGTGGAAAGGGGCAGGGGGGTCTCTATGGCTACACCTTC.

V usage is TRBV7-3 and J usage is TRBJ2-2; 7 nucleotides agree with TRBD2. The length of the CDR3 is 16 residues. Germline V gene data show CDR1 as SGHTA and CDR2 as FQGTGA. Trimming cost V 3 bases and J 4 bases; bases outside gene matches: 8. CDR3 sequence reads: CASSFTSLASTGELFF. The CDR3 region has the DNA TGTGCCAGCAGCTTCACGTCACTAGCGTCCACCGGGGAGCTGTTTTTT.

This rearrangement joins TRBV7-2 to TRBJ2-1; 9 bases line up with TRBD2. V lost 5 bases, J lost 9 bases, and 14 bases stayed unmatched. The CDR3 loop spans 16 amino acids. The germline CDR1 and CDR2 sequences are SGHTA and FQGNSA. In nucleotides, the CDR3 is TGTGCCAGCAGCGGCCTTGGGGCGGGAGGGCCATCTGAGCAGTTCTTC. It is translated as CASSGLGAGGPSEQFF.

The chain combines TRBV10-3 with TRBJ1-2; a possible D gene is TRBD1 (5 bases). V lost 9 bases and J 5 bases, leaving 7 bases between the germline ends. The length of the CDR3 is 10 residues. In germline, CDR1 is ENHRY, CDR2 SYGVKD. CDR3 in amino acids: CAIQAYGYTF. The DNA for the CDR3 is TGTGCCATACAGGCTTATGGCTACACCTTC.

The V call is TRBV9, the J call TRBJ2-7; TRBD2 agrees at 11 bases. Looked up from germline, CDR1 is SGDLS and CDR2 is YYNGEE. Losses at the gene ends were 3 bases for V and 3 bases for J; bases not matched to a gene: 11. CDR3 length: 17 amino acids. CDR3 region: CASSEGAGTSGLYEQYF. The CDR3 bases are TGTGCCAGCAGCGAAGGAGCCGGGACTAGCGGCCTCTACGAGCAGTACTTC. Full variable domain (outside the CDR3, taken from reference TRBV9 and TRBJ2-7): DSGVTQTPKHLITATGQRVTLRCSPRSGDLSVYWYQQSLDQGLQFLIQYYNGEERAKGNILERFSAQQFPDLHSELNLSSLELGDSALYFCASSEGAGTSGLYEQYFGPGTRLTVT.

This clone was recorded once. CDR3 DNA sequence: TGTGCCAGCTCACCTCTGCGGGACAGCTCTGGAAACACCATATATTTT. This translates into CASSPLRDSSGNTIYF. This chain uses TRBV18 with TRBJ1-3, with 7 bases identical to TRBD1. This CDR3 has 16 residues. Trimming cost V 3 bases and J 0 bases; bases outside gene matches: 5. Germline V lookup: CDR1 KGHSH, CDR2 LQKENI.

This clone was counted a single time. V is TRBV19 and J is TRBJ2-1; 10 bases agree with TRBD2. The CDR3 is made up of 15 amino acids. In germline, CDR1 is LNHDA, CDR2 SQIVND (reference sequence). The J segment lost 5 bases and the V segment lost 6 bases, leaving 7 bases of the junction unmatched. CDR3 sequence reads: CASSAGLAANNEQFF. The DNA for the CDR3 is TGTGCCAGTAGCGCCGGACTAGCGGCTAACAATGAGCAGTTCTTC.

The chain employs TRBV2 and TRBJ2-3; a weak D match, TRBD2 (5 bases). The CDR3 runs 14 residues. CDR1 is SNHLY and CDR2 is FYNNEI in the germline V gene. The germline V and J ends were trimmed by 9 bases and 3 bases, with 16 bases remaining between them. CDR3 sequence (DNA): TGTGCCAGGGGAGCAGGAGCGAGGACAGATACGCAGTATTTT. Protein sequence: CARGAGARTDTQYF.

The chain uses TRBV5-1 and TRBJ2-1, with 14 positions matching TRBD2. Trimming removed 3 bases from V and 4 bases from J; junction bases left unmatched: 6. CDR3 size: 17 residues. Germline CDR1 and CDR2: SGHRS and YFSETQ. CDR3: CASSSGLAGVGYNEQFF. CDR3 bases: TGCGCCAGCAGCTCGGGACTAGCGGGAGTTGGGTACAATGAGCAGTTCTTC.